A selection of T cell receptor beta chains follows, all from one sample in a study of cytomegalovirus exposure and HLA in healthy donors. Assay used: immunoSEQ multiplex PCR; TCRdb lists only in-frame clones, some missing. The profile shows approximately 160,000 clones, more than 65% of them singletons. Specimen: PBMCs. The receptor source for this set is a middle-aged woman in good health and CMV-seropositive. Both conserved end residues are part of each CDR3. D genes are given only for firm matches. Only some rows state a clone size, as once, few, many or a class for expanded clones.

J gene: TRBJ2-3
CDR3 length: 15
V gene: TRBV4-2
clone size: -
D gene: TRBD2
CDR3 protein: CASSQLAGGGDTQYF
CDR3 DNA: TGTGCCAGCAGCCAACTAGCGGGAGGCGGAGATACGCAGTATTTT

J gene: TRBJ2-1
CDR3 length: 14
V gene: TRBV11-2
clone size: -
D gene: -
CDR3 protein: CASSGSGSYNEQFF
CDR3 DNA: TGTGCCAGCAGCGGGAGTGGGTCCTACAATGAGCAGTTCTTC

J gene: TRBJ2-3
CDR3 length: 17
V gene: TRBV4-2
clone size: few
D gene: TRBD2
CDR3 protein: CASSQVPASGNTDTQYF
CDR3 DNA: TGTGCCAGCAGCCAAGTCCCGGCTAGCGGGAACACAGATACGCAGTATTTT

J gene: TRBJ2-7
CDR3 length: 15
V gene: TRBV6-6
clone size: few
D gene: -
CDR3 protein: CASSYEVSGAGEQYF
CDR3 DNA: TGTGCCAGCAGTTACGAGGTTTCGGGCGCGGGGGAGCAGTACTTC

J gene: TRBJ2-5
CDR3 length: 13
V gene: TRBV21-1
clone size: -
D gene: -
CDR3 protein: CAPGLAGGETQYF
CDR3 DNA: TGTGCCCCCGGACTAGCGGGAGGAGAGACCCAGTACTTC

J gene: TRBJ2-7
CDR3 length: 16
V gene: TRBV7-6
clone size: -
D gene: TRBD2
CDR3 protein: CASSPGWGGRAHEQYF
CDR3 DNA: TGTGCCAGCAGCCCAGGTTGGGGCGGGAGGGCCCACGAGCAGTACTTC

J gene: TRBJ1-2
CDR3 length: 14
V gene: TRBV7-2
clone size: -
D gene: TRBD1
CDR3 protein: CASSLRDREAGYTF
CDR3 DNA: TGTGCCAGCAGCTTGAGGGACAGGGAGGCTGGCTACACCTTC

J gene: TRBJ2-5
CDR3 length: 16
V gene: TRBV5-1
clone size: -
D gene: TRBD1
CDR3 protein: CASSFTGVGLQETQYF
CDR3 DNA: TGCGCCAGCAGCTTTACAGGGGTCGGTCTCCAAGAGACCCAGTACTTC

J gene: TRBJ2-3
CDR3 length: 16
V gene: TRBV28
clone size: few
D gene: TRBD2
CDR3 protein: CASHPGIGTRGDTQYF
CDR3 DNA: TGTGCCAGCCACCCTGGGATCGGGACTAGAGGAGATACGCAGTATTTT

J gene: TRBJ2-5
CDR3 length: 16
V gene: TRBV15
clone size: once
D gene: TRBD2
CDR3 protein: CATSRDSGTFQETQYF
CDR3 DNA: TGTGCCACCAGCAGAGATAGCGGGACTTTCCAAGAGACCCAGTACTTC

J gene: TRBJ1-4
CDR3 length: 16
V gene: TRBV18
clone size: -
D gene: -
CDR3 protein: CASSPPYRQLNEKLFF
CDR3 DNA: TGTGCCAGCTCACCACCGTACCGACAGCTTAATGAAAAACTGTTTTTT

J gene: TRBJ2-7
CDR3 length: 13
V gene: TRBV28
clone size: few
D gene: TRBD2
CDR3 protein: CASRGGSSYEQYF
CDR3 DNA: TGTGCCAGCAGAGGCGGGAGCTCCTACGAGCAGTACTTC

J gene: TRBJ2-2
CDR3 length: 15
V gene: TRBV7-2
clone size: -
D gene: TRBD1
CDR3 protein: CASSGDRVGTGELFF
CDR3 DNA: TGTGCCAGCAGCGGGGACAGGGTGGGAACCGGGGAGCTGTTTTTT

J gene: TRBJ1-3
CDR3 length: 14
V gene: TRBV11-2
clone size: few
D gene: TRBD1
CDR3 protein: CASSLTGAGNTIYF
CDR3 DNA: TGTGCCAGCAGCTTAACAGGGGCTGGAAACACCATATATTTT